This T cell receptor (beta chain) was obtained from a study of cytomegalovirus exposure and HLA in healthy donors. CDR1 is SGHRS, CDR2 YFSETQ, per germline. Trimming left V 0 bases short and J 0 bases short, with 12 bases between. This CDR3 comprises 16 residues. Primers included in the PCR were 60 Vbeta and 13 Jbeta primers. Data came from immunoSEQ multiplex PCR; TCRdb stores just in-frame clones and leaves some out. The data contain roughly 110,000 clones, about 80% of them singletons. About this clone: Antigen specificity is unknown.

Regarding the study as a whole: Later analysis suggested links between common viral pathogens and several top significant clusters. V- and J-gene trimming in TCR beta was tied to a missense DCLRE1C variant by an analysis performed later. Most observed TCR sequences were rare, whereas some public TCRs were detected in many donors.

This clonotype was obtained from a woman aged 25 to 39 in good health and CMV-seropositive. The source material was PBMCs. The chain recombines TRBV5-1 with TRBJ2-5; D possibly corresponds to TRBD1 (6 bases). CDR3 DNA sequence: TGCGCCAGCAGCTTGGTCCAGGGGACCAACCAAGAGACCCAGTACTTC. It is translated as CASSLVQGTNQETQYF.